The 30 T cell receptor beta chains below were found in one sample sequenced in a study of Graves' ophthalmopathy and Graves' hyperthyroidism. Transcripts of RNA were the source for amplifying TCR beta CDR3 regions. Investigators did first-round RT-PCR with HTBI primers, then second-round multiplex PCR. MiXCR, run by TCRdb on the multiplex PCR reads, gives a single entry per CDR3 protein. Of almost 750,000 distinct CDR3 sequences detected, around 40% appear once; the ten largest clones hold around 40%. Sequencing was carried out using peripheral blood. The receptors stem from an adult man with Graves' ophthalmopathy.

This rearrangement joins TRBV25-1 to TRBJ1-1; D perhaps matches TRBD1 (6 bases). Between the trimmed V and J ends, which lost 2 bases and 8 bases, there was a span of 15 bases. The CDR3 is made up of 14 amino acids. Germline V CDR1 and CDR2: MGHDK, SYGVNS. In DNA, the CDR3 is TGTGCCAGCAGTGAAGAACGTACAGGGACGGAAGCTTTCTTT. Translated: CASSEERTGTEAFF.

This clonotype appeared many times. The CDR3 protein is CSSSFSQETQYF. In nucleotides, the CDR3 is TGCAGCTCCAGTTTCTCACAAGAGACCCAGTACTTC. The V call is TRBV29-1, the J call TRBJ2-5; no definite D call. Trimming shortened V by 8 bases and J by 2 bases, and 12 bases separated the two germline ends. Germline V gives CDR1 SQVTM, CDR2 ANQGSEA. This CDR3 has 12 amino acids.

For this clonotype: A much larger clone sits a single nucleotide away, making a read error possible. The chain combines TRBV11-2 with TRBJ1-6; D is unclear. The CDR3 totals 14 residues. Trimming took 7 bases from V and 9 from J, leaving 16 bases between them. The germline CDR1 and CDR2 sequences are SGHAT and FQNNGV. The CDR3 loop is CASIREGFGSPLHF. DNA of the CDR3: TGTGCCAGCATACGAGAGGGCTTCGGTTCACCCCTCCACTTT.

As for this clonotype: The CDR3 does not close with the conserved phenylalanine or tryptophan, likely indicating a read error. V usage is TRBV7-9 and J usage is TRBJ1-2; the D is unclear. The germline CDR1 and CDR2 sequences are SEHNR and FQNEAQ (reference sequence). The CDR3 runs to 16 residues. DNA of the CDR3: TGCGCCAGCAGCTTGGTATCGCCGATCAACTCTTATGGCTACACCCTC. This encodes CASSLVSPINSYGYTL.

About this clonotype itself: Just one base apart from a much larger clone, this may be a read error. The chain uses TRBV6-1 and TRBJ1-4; D might be TRBD1 (5 bases). The CDR3 covers 15 residues. Germline CDR1 is MNHNS and CDR2 is SASEGT. This CDR3 is CANSYSGGTNEKLFF. The CDR3 bases are TGTGCCAACAGTTACTCTGGGGGGACTAATGAAAAACTGTTTTTT.

This clonotype was seen many times. The J gene is TRBJ1-5, the V gene TRBV2; 8 bases map to TRBD1. This CDR3 comprises 13 residues. Trimming removed 6 bases from V and 5 bases from J; junction bases left unmatched: 3. Germline V CDR1 and CDR2: SNHLY, FYNNEI. The CDR3 DNA reads as TGTGCCAGCAGGAACAGGGGGGATCAGCCCCAGCATTTT. It encodes CASRNRGDQPQHF.

The chain couples TRBV6-4 to TRBJ2-5; the D gene could be TRBD1 or TRBD2 (5 bases each). The CDR3 extends over 12 amino acids. V lost 8 bases and J lost 4, with 11 bases in between. CDR1 is MRHNA, CDR2 SNTAGT, per germline. The CDR3 region is CASYGTSETQYF. The DNA of the CDR3 is TGTGCCAGCTACGGGACGTCAGAGACCCAGTACTTC.

About this clonotype: A much larger clone lies one base from this, so it may be a read error. The chain combines TRBV6-1 with TRBJ1-3; D not resolved. This CDR3 has 13 amino acids. V was trimmed by 6 bases and J by 0 bases, leaving 6 bases between them. CDR1 and CDR2 from the germline V gene are MNHNS and SASEGT. CDR3 nucleotide sequence: TGTGCCAGCAGGTACAGCTCTGGAAACACCATATATTTT. Translation: CASRYSSGNTIYF.

CDR3 sequence (DNA): TGCAGCGCGCAGATGATGAGCGTCTACGAGCAGTACTTC. It translates to CSAQMMSVYEQYF. The chain employs TRBV20-1 and TRBJ2-7; D gene uncertain. The CDR3 spans 13 residues. The germline CDR1 and CDR2 sequences are DFQATT and SNEGSKA (reference sequence).

This clonotype is a singleton in its sample. One end of the junction varies from germline; a read error may be responsible. The chain employs TRBV10-3 and TRBJ1-2, with D perhaps matching TRBD1 (5 bases). From germline, CDR1 is ENHRY and CDR2 SYGVKD. The CDR3 covers 13 residues. The CDR3 DNA is TGTGCCATCAGTGAGTCGGCGGGGGATGGCTGCACCTTC. Amino acid sequence: CAISESAGDGCTF.

DNA of the CDR3: TGCAGCGTTGATGCCCAGGGGTCCGCCTACGAGCAGTACTTC. As protein: CSVDAQGSAYEQYF. The J gene is TRBJ2-7, the V gene TRBV29-1, with D possibly being TRBD1 (6 bases). The CDR3 is 14 residues long. Germline CDR1 reads SQVTM; CDR2 reads ANQGSEA. V lost 3 bases and J lost 2, with 14 bases in between.

The chain combines TRBV19 with TRBJ1-2; TRBD1 is a possible D gene (6 bases). Trimming stripped 3 bases from V and 6 bases from J, with 11 bases between. In germline, CDR1 is LNHDA, CDR2 SQIVND (reference sequence). The CDR3 runs 13 residues. CDR3: CASSMDRYHGYTF. CDR3 coding DNA: TGTGCCAGTAGTATGGACAGATACCATGGCTACACCTTC.

This clonotype was seen ten or more times. The chain uses TRBV11-2 and TRBJ1-3; D might be TRBD1 (6 bases). The germline gives CDR1 SGHAT, CDR2 FQNNGV. The CDR3 is 13 residues long. The ends were cut back, 5 bases at V and 2 bases at J, with 7 bases in the middle. The CDR3 region has the DNA TGTGCCAGCAGCCGACAGGCTGGAAACACCATATATTTT. Translation: CASSRQAGNTIYF.

This clonotype was found many times. The V and J genes are TRBV20-1 and TRBJ2-7; 7 bases map to TRBD1. There are 11 residues in the CDR3. Germline CDR1 reads DFQATT; CDR2 reads SNEGSKA (reference sequence). The V gene end was trimmed by 6 bases and the J gene end by 3 bases; junction bases not matched to a gene: 2. Written as DNA, the CDR3 is TGCAGTGCAAGGACAGGCTACGAGCAGTACTTC. Translating gives CSARTGYEQYF.

The rearrangement uses TRBV6-5 and TRBJ1-5, with TRBD1 matching over 7 bases. CDR1 MNHEY and CDR2 SVGAGI come from the germline V gene. V was clipped by 2 bases and J by 3 bases; unmatched bases: 10. The length of the CDR3 is 17 residues. CDR3 amino acids: CASSYPRQGWHNQPQHF. CDR3 in DNA: TGTGCCAGCAGTTACCCCCGACAGGGATGGCACAATCAGCCCCAGCATTTT.

This clonotype was found a few times. The rearrangement uses TRBV4-3 and TRBJ2-5, with 7 nucleotides matching TRBD1. Germline CDR1 LGHNA, CDR2 YSLEER. This CDR3 is built from 15 residues. The J segment lost 0 bases and the V segment lost 3 bases, leaving 4 bases of the junction unmatched. This CDR3 is CASSQTGRYQETQYF. The CDR3 DNA reads TGCGCCAGCAGCCAGACAGGGCGGTACCAAGAGACCCAGTACTTC.

The chain couples TRBV7-2 to TRBJ1-2; 9 bases are a match to TRBD1. Germline trimming cut 2 bases from V and 7 bases from J; bases unmatched to any gene: 2. From germline, CDR1 is SGHTA and CDR2 FQGNSA. This CDR3 has 13 residues. The CDR3 region is CASSLTGQGGYTF. As DNA, the CDR3 is TGTGCCAGCAGCTTAACGGGACAGGGTGGCTACACCTTC.

CDR3 loop: CASSYTGQGANTIYF. The CDR3 DNA reads as TGTGCCAGCAGTTACACAGGACAGGGAGCAAACACCATATATTTT. The V gene is TRBV6-5, the J gene TRBJ1-3; 8 bases agree with TRBD1. Germline CDR1 MNHEY, CDR2 SVGAGI. V was pared by 2 bases and J by 6 bases, with 6 bases of the junction left unmatched. The CDR3 is made up of 15 amino acids.

This rearrangement joins TRBV9 to TRBJ1-4; no reliable D call. The CDR3 consists of 15 residues. V was pared by 4 bases and J by 8 bases, with 18 bases between. Germline lookup yields CDR1 SGDLS and CDR2 YYNGEE. The CDR3 here is CASSPQTSSSEKLFF. The CDR3 coding sequence is TGTGCCAGCAGCCCCCAGACGAGTTCGAGCGAAAAACTGTTTTTT.

On this clonotype itself: This may come from a read error, since a much larger clone is one base off. The rearrangement links TRBV5-5 to TRBJ1-5; D not resolved. Trimming cost V 4 bases and J 3 bases, with 8 bases left between them. The length of the CDR3 is 13 residues. Germline values: CDR1 SGHKS, CDR2 YYEKEE (reference sequence). CDR3 loop: CASSVSDNQPQHF. In DNA form, the CDR3 reads TGTGCCAGCAGCGTGAGCGACAATCAGCCCCAGCATTTT.

The chain recombines TRBV29-1 with TRBJ1-1; D call uncertain. Germline CDR1 reads SQVTM; CDR2 reads ANQGSEA. The CDR3 has 12 amino acids. Trimming shortened V by 5 bases and J by 3 bases, and 10 bases separated the two germline ends. For the CDR3, the DNA is TGCAGCGTTCCAGGAGGGCACACTGAAGCTTTCTTT. Amino acids: CSVPGGHTEAFF.

In this sample, this clonotype turned up a few times. The chain joins TRBV7-9 to TRBJ2-6; D is unclear. The V end was cut by 5 bases, the J end by 0 bases, with 14 bases between. The CDR3 loop spans 17 amino acids. CDR1 SEHNR and CDR2 FQNEAQ come from the germline V gene (reference sequence). Written as DNA, the CDR3 is TGTGCCAGCAGCCATCGGACGGAGTACTCTGGGGCCAACGTCCTGACTTTC. It is translated as CASSHRTEYSGANVLTF.

This clonotype was observed many times. At one end the junction does not follow the germline gene, possibly because of a read error. The chain uses TRBV7-9 and TRBJ1-6, with D tentatively TRBD1 (6 bases). This CDR3 spans 18 amino acids. The germline V gene has CDR1 SEHNR and CDR2 FQNEAQ (reference sequence). CDR3 amino acids: CASSSTLMVTGDNSRLHF. The DNA of the CDR3 is TGTGCCAGCAGCTCGACTTTGATGGTGACAGGCGATAATTCACGCCTCCACTTT. The variable domain in full, with the rest retrieved from reference TRBV7-9 and TRBJ1-6, is DTGVSQNPRHKITKRGQNVTFRCDPISEHNRLYWYRQTLGQGPEFLTYFQNEAQLEKSRLLSDRFSAERPKGSFSTLEIQRTEQGDSAMYLCASSSTLMVTGDNSRLHFGNGTRLTVT.

This chain links TRBV20-1 with TRBJ1-2; D remains unclear. The V gene lost 1 base and the J gene lost 6 bases, with 9 bases spanning the gap. Germline CDR1 reads DFQATT; CDR2 reads SNEGSKA (reference sequence). The CDR3 has 12 amino acids. CDR3 region: CSARGQSNGYTF. For the CDR3, the DNA is TGCAGTGCTAGAGGGCAATCGAATGGCTACACCTTC.

This clonotype was picked up a small number of times. The V gene is TRBV7-9, the J gene TRBJ2-2; D may match TRBD1 or TRBD2 (5 bases each). Trimming took 1 base from V and 9 from J, leaving 9 bases between them. CDR1 and CDR2 from the germline V gene are SEHNR and FQNEAQ (reference sequence). The CDR3 loop spans 13 amino acids. The CDR3: CASSLVGDRELFF. The CDR3 coding sequence is TGTGCCAGCAGCTTAGTAGGGGACCGGGAGCTGTTTTTT.

This clonotype has at least ten counts. V is TRBV29-1 and J is TRBJ2-5; 14 nucleotides align to TRBD2. CDR1 and CDR2 (germline): SQVTM, ANQGSEA. With V trimmed by 4 bases and J by 2 bases, 3 bases remained unmatched. The CDR3 extends over 15 amino acids. The CDR3, as DNA: TGCAGCGTTGGGACTAGCGGGAGGTATCAAGAGACCCAGTACTTC. Amino acids: CSVGTSGRYQETQYF.

The genes are TRBV20-1 and TRBJ2-2, with D perhaps TRBD1 or TRBD2 (6 bases each). The CDR3 extends over 16 amino acids. Germline CDR1 is DFQATT and CDR2 is SNEGSKA (reference sequence). The V end was cut by 3 bases, the J end by 4 bases, with 18 bases between. The CDR3, as DNA: TGCAGTGCTAGGATAAGGGGGGCTCGGGGCACCGGGGAGCTGTTTTTT. Translated: CSARIRGARGTGELFF.

The chain has TRBV5-1 and TRBJ2-7; tentative D call: TRBD2 (6 bases). The CDR3 runs to 15 residues. The germline V gene encodes CDR1 SGHRS and CDR2 YFSETQ. V was cut by 0 bases and J by 4 bases, with 14 bases left in between. The CDR3 protein is CASSLGQGGAYEQYF. The CDR3 region has the DNA TGCGCCAGCAGCTTGGGGCAGGGAGGTGCTTACGAGCAGTACTTC. The full variable domain, in which reference TRBV5-1 and TRBJ2-7 provide the parts outside the CDR3, is KAGVTQTPRYLIKTRGQQVTLSCSPISGHRSVSWYQQTPGQGLQFLFEYFSETQRNKGNFPGRFSGRQFSNSRSEMNVSTLELGDSALYLCASSLGQGGAYEQYFGPGTRLTVT.

Details on this clonotype: A clone one base away is much larger, so this may be a read error. In DNA, the CDR3 is TGTGCCAGTAGTACGACCGGGACGGTCGCTGGGGCCAACGTCCCGACTTTC. Protein sequence: CASSTTGTVAGANVPTF. The genes are TRBV19 and TRBJ2-6; D may be TRBD1 or TRBD2 (5 bases each). CDR3 length equals 17 residues. Germline lookup yields CDR1 LNHDA and CDR2 SQIVND (reference sequence).

The chain recombines TRBV2 with TRBJ2-6; D unclear. The germline CDR1 and CDR2 sequences are SNHLY and FYNNEI. Between the trimmed V and J ends, which lost 4 bases and 2 bases, there was a span of 18 bases. The CDR3 consists of 18 residues. CDR3 nucleotides: TGTGCCAGCAGTGCTAGAGATCCGCGAGGCGCTGGGGCCAACGTCCTGACTTTC. Its translation is CASSARDPRGAGANVLTF. Full variable domain (missing parts from reference TRBV2 and TRBJ2-6): EPEVTQTPSHQVTQMGQEVILRCVPISNHLYFYWYRQILGQKVEFLVSFYNNEISEKSEIFDDQFSVERPDGSNFTLKIRSTKLEDSAMYFCASSARDPRGAGANVLTFGAGSRLTVL.